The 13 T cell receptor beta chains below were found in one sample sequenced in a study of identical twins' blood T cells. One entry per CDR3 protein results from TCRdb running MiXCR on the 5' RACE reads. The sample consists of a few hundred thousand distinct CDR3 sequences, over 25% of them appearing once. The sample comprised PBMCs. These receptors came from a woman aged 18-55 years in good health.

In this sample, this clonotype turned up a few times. CDR3 in DNA: TGTGCCAGCAGCGAACTGGGGCCACGCGGAAACACCATATATTTT. This sequence encodes CASSELGPRGNTIYF. The V gene is TRBV13, the J gene TRBJ1-3; TRBD1 is a possible D gene (5 bases). Trimming took off 5 bases at V and 4 bases at J, with 15 bases between the two ends. The CDR3 is 15 residues long. Germline V lookup: CDR1 PRHDT, CDR2 FYEKMQ (reference sequence). The full variable domain, rest sourced from reference TRBV13 and TRBJ1-3, is AAGVIQSPRHLIKEKRETATLKCYPIPRHDTVYWYQQGPGQDPQFLISFYEKMQSDKGSIPDRFSAQQFSDYHSELNMSSLELGDSALYFCASSELGPRGNTIYFGEGSWLTVV.

The CDR3 spells CSARDLGPGGDQPQHF. The CDR3 DNA sequence: TGCAGTGCTAGAGATCTAGGACCTGGGGGCGATCAGCCCCAGCATTTT. The gene calls are TRBV20-1 and TRBJ1-5; possibly TRBD1 for D (6 bases). The germline V gene encodes CDR1 DFQATT and CDR2 SNEGSKA (reference sequence). There are 16 residues in the CDR3. Trimming shortened V by 0 bases and J by 5 bases, and 17 bases separated the two germline ends.

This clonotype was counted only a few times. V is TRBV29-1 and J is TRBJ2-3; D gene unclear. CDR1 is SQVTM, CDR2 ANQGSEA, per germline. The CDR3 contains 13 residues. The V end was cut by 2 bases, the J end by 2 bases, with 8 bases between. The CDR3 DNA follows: TGCAGCGTTGAAAGTTACACCACAGATACGCAGTATTTT. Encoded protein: CSVESYTTDTQYF.

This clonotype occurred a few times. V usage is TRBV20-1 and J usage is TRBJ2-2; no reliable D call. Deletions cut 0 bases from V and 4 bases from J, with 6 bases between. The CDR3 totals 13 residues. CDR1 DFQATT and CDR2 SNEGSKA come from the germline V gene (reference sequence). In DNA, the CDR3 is TGCAGTGCTAGAGATCCAGGCACCGGGGAGCTGTTTTTT. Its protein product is CSARDPGTGELFF.

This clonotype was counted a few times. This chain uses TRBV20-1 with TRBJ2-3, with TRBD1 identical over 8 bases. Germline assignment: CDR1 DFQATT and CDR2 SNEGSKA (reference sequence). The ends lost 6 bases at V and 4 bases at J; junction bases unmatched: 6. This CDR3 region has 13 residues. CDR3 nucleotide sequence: TGCAGTGCAGCACAGGGGGTCTCAGATACGCAGTATTTT. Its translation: CSAAQGVSDTQYF.

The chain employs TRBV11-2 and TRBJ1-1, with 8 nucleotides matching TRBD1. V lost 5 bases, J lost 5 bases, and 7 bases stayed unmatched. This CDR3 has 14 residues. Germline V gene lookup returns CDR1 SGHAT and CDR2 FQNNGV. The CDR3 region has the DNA TGTGCCAGCAGCATGACAGGGGAGAGGACTGAAGCTTTCTTT. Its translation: CASSMTGERTEAFF.

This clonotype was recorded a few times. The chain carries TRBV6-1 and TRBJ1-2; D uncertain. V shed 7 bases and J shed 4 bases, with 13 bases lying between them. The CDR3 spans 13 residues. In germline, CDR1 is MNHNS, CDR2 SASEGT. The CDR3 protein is CASKSDRVYGYTF. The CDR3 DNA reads TGTGCCAGCAAATCGGACCGAGTCTATGGCTACACCTTC.

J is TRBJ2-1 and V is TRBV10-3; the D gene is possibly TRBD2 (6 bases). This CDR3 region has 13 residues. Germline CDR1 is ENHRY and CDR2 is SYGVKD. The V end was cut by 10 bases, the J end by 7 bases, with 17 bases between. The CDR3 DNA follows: TGTGCCACACTCGGGAGCAGGGTGAATGAGCAGTTCTTC. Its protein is CATLGSRVNEQFF.

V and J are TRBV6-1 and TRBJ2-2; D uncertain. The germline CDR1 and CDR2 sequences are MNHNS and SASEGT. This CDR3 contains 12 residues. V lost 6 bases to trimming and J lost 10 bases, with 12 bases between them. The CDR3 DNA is TGTGCCAGCAGATTAACAATACCGGAGCTGTTTTTT. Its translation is CASRLTIPELFF.

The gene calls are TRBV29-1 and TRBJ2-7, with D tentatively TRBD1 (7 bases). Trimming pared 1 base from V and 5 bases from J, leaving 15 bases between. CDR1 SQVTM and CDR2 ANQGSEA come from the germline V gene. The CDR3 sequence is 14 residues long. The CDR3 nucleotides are TGCAGCGTTGAAGGGTGCAGGGGGGCTAACGAGCAGTACTTC. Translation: CSVEGCRGANEQYF.

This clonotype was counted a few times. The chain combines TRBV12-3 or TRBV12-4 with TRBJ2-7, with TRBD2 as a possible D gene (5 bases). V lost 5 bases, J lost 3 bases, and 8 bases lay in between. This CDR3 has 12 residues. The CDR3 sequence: CASSSGYYEQYF. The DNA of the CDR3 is TGTGCCAGCAGTAGCGGCTACTACGAGCAGTACTTC.

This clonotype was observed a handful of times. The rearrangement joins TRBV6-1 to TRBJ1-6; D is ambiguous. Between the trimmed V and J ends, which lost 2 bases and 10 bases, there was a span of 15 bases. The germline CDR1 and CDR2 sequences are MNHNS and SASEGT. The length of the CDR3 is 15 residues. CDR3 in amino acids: CASSETAILGSPLHF. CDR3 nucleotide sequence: TGTGCCAGCAGTGAAACCGCAATCCTCGGGTCACCCCTCCACTTT.

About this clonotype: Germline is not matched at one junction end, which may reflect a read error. The CDR3 loop is CASSQLYSFYGHTF. The CDR3 bases are TGTGCCAGCAGCCAACTGTACAGCTTCTATGGCCACACCTTC. V and J are TRBV14 and TRBJ1-2; D remains ambiguous. CDR1 and CDR2 (germline): SGHDN, FVKESK. The CDR3 extends over 14 amino acids. The whole variable domain, remainder taken from reference TRBV14 and TRBJ1-2, is EAGVTQFPSHSVIEKGQTVTLRCDPISGHDNLYWYRRVMGKEIKFLLHFVKESKQDESGMPNNRFLAERTGGTYSTLKVQPAELEDSGVYFCASSQLYSFYGHTFGSGTRLTVV.